This TCR beta chain originates from a study of T cells in Graves' hyperthyroidism and ophthalmopathy. Study observations and caveats: Also found in blood were most expanded thyroid clonotypes above 0.001.

The source material, RNA transcripts, was used to amplify TCR beta CDR3 regions. An initial round of RT-PCR targeting the TCR CDR3 relied on the HTBI primer set. One entry per CDR3 protein results from TCRdb running MiXCR on the multiplex PCR reads. The table includes roughly 710,000 distinct CDR3 sequences, about 35% detected once. In regard to this clonotype: What it binds is unknown.

Aged 18 to 65, the patients had hyperthyroidism that was newly diagnosed and had lasted under 2 months. The CDR3 has 14 residues. V lost 7 bases, J lost 6 bases, and 13 bases lay in between. The germline gives CDR1 MNHEY, CDR2 SVGAGI. This chain connects TRBV6-5 to TRBJ1-6, with a weak D call TRBD1 (6 bases). The sequence was obtained from a woman aged 40-49 years with Graves' hyperthyroidism. Sequencing was carried out using blood. The CDR3 nucleotides are TGTGCCAGCACAATCGACAGGAGTAATTCACCCCTCCACTTT. Protein: CASTIDRSNSPLHF.